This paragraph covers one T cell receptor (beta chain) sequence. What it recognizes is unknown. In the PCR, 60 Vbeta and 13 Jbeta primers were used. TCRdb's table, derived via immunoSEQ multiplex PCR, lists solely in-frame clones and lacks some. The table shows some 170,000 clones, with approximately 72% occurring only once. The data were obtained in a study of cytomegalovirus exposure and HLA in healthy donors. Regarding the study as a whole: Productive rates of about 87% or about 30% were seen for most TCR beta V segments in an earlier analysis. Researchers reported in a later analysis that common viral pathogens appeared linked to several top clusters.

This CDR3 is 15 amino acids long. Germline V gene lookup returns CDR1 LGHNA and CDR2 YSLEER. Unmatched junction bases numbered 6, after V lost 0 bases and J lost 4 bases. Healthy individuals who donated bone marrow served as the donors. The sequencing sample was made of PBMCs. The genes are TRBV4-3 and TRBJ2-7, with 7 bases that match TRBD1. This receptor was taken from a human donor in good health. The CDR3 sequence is CASSQDRRGPYEQYF. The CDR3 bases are TGCGCCAGCAGCCAAGATAGAAGGGGGCCTTACGAGCAGTACTTC.